What follows describes a single T cell receptor (beta chain). As yet, its antigen is unknown. The memory fraction was CD4+CD45RO+CD25- cells. V was pared by 2 bases and J by 4 bases, with 12 bases between. CDR3 length equals 14 residues. Per germline, CDR1 SGHRS and CDR2 YFSETQ. TCRdb reprocessed the 5' RACE reads via MiXCR and lists one record per CDR3 protein. The sample has around 57,000 distinct CDR3 sequences, 25% to 35% seen once. Study-level points and caveats: Tumor-infiltrating Treg TCR alpha and beta sequences overlapped most with tumor naive CD4+ T cells, then blood naive. In terms of TCR gene usage, tumor memory CD4+ T cells clustered together with blood and lymph node memory CD4+ cells, as well as with lymph node naive CD4+ cells.

This sequence joins TRBV5-1 and TRBJ1-2; D is unclear. The sample was tumor-infiltrating memory CD4+ T cells sorted from the breast tumor. Subset in this sample: memory CD4+ T cells, CD4+CD45RO+CD25-. The TCR originated in a female donor with breast cancer. The DNA for the CDR3 is TGCGCCAGCAGCTTTGGAGAAGGGTCCTATGGCTACACCTTC. This codes for CASSFGEGSYGYTF. The full variable domain, rest sourced from reference TRBV5-1 and TRBJ1-2, is KAGVTQTPRYLIKTRGQQVTLSCSPISGHRSVSWYQQTPGQGLQFLFEYFSETQRNKGNFPGRFSGRQFSNSRSEMNVSTLELGDSALYLCASSFGEGSYGYTFGSGTRLTVV.